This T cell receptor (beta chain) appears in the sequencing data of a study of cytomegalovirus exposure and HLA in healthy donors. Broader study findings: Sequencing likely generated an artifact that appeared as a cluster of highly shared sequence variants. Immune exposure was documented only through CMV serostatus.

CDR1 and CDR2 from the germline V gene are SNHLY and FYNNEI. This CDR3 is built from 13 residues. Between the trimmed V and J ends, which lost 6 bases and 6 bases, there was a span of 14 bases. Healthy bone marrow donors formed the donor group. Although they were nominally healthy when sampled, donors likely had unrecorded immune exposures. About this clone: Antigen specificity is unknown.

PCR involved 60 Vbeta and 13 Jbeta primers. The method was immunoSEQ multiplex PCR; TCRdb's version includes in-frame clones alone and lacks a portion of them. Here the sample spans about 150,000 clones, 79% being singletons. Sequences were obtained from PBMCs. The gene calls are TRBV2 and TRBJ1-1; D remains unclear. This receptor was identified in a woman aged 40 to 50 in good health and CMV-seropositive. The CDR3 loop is CASSPRVYSEAFF. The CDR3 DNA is TGTGCCAGCAGCCCACGGGTGTACTCTGAAGCTTTCTTT.